One sample yielded the 24 T cell receptor beta chains listed below, sequenced in a study of vaccination effects on CD4 cells after COVID-19. Their specific antigens are unknown. The repertoire was sequenced with immunoSEQ multiplex PCR; TCRdb's copy has only in-frame clones and lacks some. The sample lists about 20,000 clones, 75% occurring once. In the ViraFEST assay, antigen-specific CD4+ clonotypes were identified by expansion after peptide-pool stimulation. It was after approximately 11 days of culture that CD4+ T cells were isolated. None of these healthy vaccinees had been infected with SARS-CoV-2 before vaccination. The source was CD4+ T cells from PBMCs cultured with HCoV-NL63 spike peptides, collected before COVID-19 vaccination. Receptors were obtained from a human donor who received a COVID-19 vaccine.

This clone has only a few counts. The chain employs TRBV5-4 and TRBJ1-5; tentatively, D is TRBD1 (5 bases). Trimming stripped 2 bases from V and 0 bases from J, with 12 bases between. Germline V gives CDR1 SGHNT, CDR2 YYREEE (reference sequence). There are 16 residues in the CDR3. Here the CDR3 reads CASSFGTGNSNQPQHF. The DNA for the CDR3 is TGTGCCAGCAGCTTCGGGACGGGGAATAGCAATCAGCCCCAGCATTTT.

The count of this clone is one. The CDR3 sequence: CASSLVGTGRTEAFF. The CDR3 nucleotides are TGTGCCAGCAGCTTAGTTGGGACAGGGCGCACTGAAGCTTTCTTT. The V gene is TRBV7-9, the J gene TRBJ1-1, with TRBD1 matching over 9 bases. Germline loops: CDR1 SEHNR, CDR2 FQNEAQ (reference sequence). V was clipped by 1 base and J by 4 bases; unmatched bases: 4. The CDR3 is 15 residues long.

The CDR3 here is CASRPTGAGNTIYF. The CDR3 bases are TGTGCCAGCAGACCTACAGGGGCCGGAAACACCATATATTTT. This sequence joins TRBV5-6 and TRBJ1-3; TRBD1 matches 7 bases. CDR1 is SGHDT, CDR2 YYEEEE, per germline. V was clipped by 5 bases and J by 4 bases; unmatched bases: 6. This CDR3 is 14 amino acids long. Together with reference TRBV5-6 and TRBJ1-3, the CDR3 gives the full variable domain: DAGVTQSPTHLIKTRGQQVTLRCSPKSGHDTVSWYQQALGQGPQFIFQYYEEEERQRGNFPDRFSGHQFPNYSSELNVNALLLGDSALYLCASRPTGAGNTIYFGEGSWLTVV.

This clone was recorded only once. CDR3 sequence reads: CASSRLWGTNYGYTF. CDR3 nucleotide sequence: TGTGCCAGCAGCCGCTTGTGGGGCACCAACTATGGCTACACCTTC. The rearrangement links TRBV6-2 or TRBV6-3 to TRBJ1-2; TRBD1 might be the D (5 bases). From germline, CDR1 is MNHEY and CDR2 SVGEGT. This CDR3 is built from 15 residues. The V and J ends lost 6 bases and 2 bases respectively, with 16 bases between them.

Only one count was recorded for this clone. The chain couples TRBV9 to TRBJ1-4; 11 bases are shared with TRBD1. This CDR3 region has 17 residues. The junction had 5 bases not matched to a gene; V was cut back by 4 bases and J by 0 bases. The germline V gene encodes CDR1 SGDLS and CDR2 YYNGEE. The DNA for the CDR3 is TGTGCCAGCAGCACCGGGACAGGGGGTGCAACTAATGAAAAACTGTTTTTT. It is translated as CASSTGTGGATNEKLFF.

The chain recombines TRBV9 with TRBJ1-5; D uncertain. V was pared by 7 bases and J by 5 bases, with 7 bases between. Germline CDR1 SGDLS, CDR2 YYNGEE. The CDR3 length is 11 residues. The chain's CDR3 is CASGRDQPQHF. The CDR3 DNA is TGTGCCAGCGGTCGGGATCAGCCCCAGCATTTT.

The rearrangement joins TRBV15 to TRBJ2-6; TRBD1 is a possible D gene (6 bases). The V gene lost 1 base and the J gene lost 0 bases, with 7 bases spanning the gap. The germline V gene has CDR1 LNHNV and CDR2 YYDKDF (reference sequence). CDR3 size: 16 residues. The CDR3 DNA reads TGTGCCACCAGCAGAGTGACAGGCTCTGGGGCCAACGTCCTGACTTTC. Translation gives CATSRVTGSGANVLTF.

The V call is TRBV4-3, the J call TRBJ2-7; 11 bases are a match to TRBD2. Trimming took 3 bases from V and 0 from J; bases not matched to a gene: 7. This CDR3 comprises 17 residues. CDR1 is LGHNA, CDR2 YSLEER, per germline. The CDR3 DNA is TGCGCCAGCAGCCAGACGACTAGCGGGGCGCCCTCCTACGAGCAGTACTTC. Translation gives CASSQTTSGAPSYEQYF.

The chain has TRBV6-5 and TRBJ1-1, with unresolved D. Germline CDR1 reads MNHEY; CDR2 reads SVGAGI. CDR3 length: 13 amino acids. V was pared by 5 bases and J by 0 bases, with 7 bases between. CDR3 region: CASSPGMNTEAFF. The DNA of the CDR3 is TGTGCCAGCAGTCCCGGGATGAACACTGAAGCTTTCTTT.

V is TRBV2 and J is TRBJ1-1, with 8 bases fitting TRBD1. CDR1 is SNHLY, CDR2 FYNNEI, per germline. CDR3 length: 13 residues. Losses at the gene ends were 3 bases for V and 8 bases for J; bases not matched to a gene: 5. The CDR3 is CASSDRDRSEAFF. The CDR3 DNA sequence: TGTGCCAGCAGTGACCGGGACAGGAGCGAAGCTTTCTTT.

The chain combines TRBV19 with TRBJ1-1; tentative D call: TRBD1 (6 bases). From germline, CDR1 is LNHDA and CDR2 SQIVND (reference sequence). CDR3 length: 15 amino acids. V gave up 8 bases and J gave up 5 bases, with 21 bases separating them. CDR3 DNA sequence: TGTGCCAGTCTCCCCGCGACAGGAAGGATTACTGAAGCTTTCTTT. Amino acid sequence: CASLPATGRITEAFF.

The chain uses TRBV19 and TRBJ2-7; TRBD1 aligns across 9 bases. V was pared by 6 bases and J by 5 bases, with 8 bases of the junction left unmatched. Germline V gene data show CDR1 as LNHDA and CDR2 as SQIVND (reference sequence). The CDR3 sequence is 14 residues long. The CDR3 DNA reads TGTGCCAGTAGCAACAGGGGGCCCGCGGACGAGCAGTACTTC. This translates into CASSNRGPADEQYF. Based on the CDR3 plus reference TRBV19 and TRBJ2-7, the full variable domain is DGGITQSPKYLFRKEGQNVTLSCEQNLNHDAMYWYRQDPGQGLRLIYYSQIVNDFQKGDIAEGYSVSREKKESFPLTVTSAQKNPTAFYLCASSNRGPADEQYFGPGTRLTVT.

The rearrangement uses TRBV20-1 and TRBJ1-2; D unresolved. Between the trimmed V and J ends, which lost 5 bases and 4 bases, there was a span of 5 bases. In germline, CDR1 is DFQATT, CDR2 SNEGSKA (reference sequence). This CDR3 region has 10 residues. The CDR3 spells CSAPFYGYTF. The CDR3 nucleotides are TGCAGTGCTCCGTTCTATGGCTACACCTTC.

This clone was recorded once. The CDR3 region is CAWSVLRTEQYF. The CDR3 DNA is TGTGCCTGGAGTGTATTGCGAACCGAGCAGTACTTC. The V call is TRBV30, the J call TRBJ2-7; D gene uncertain. The CDR3 totals 12 residues. The V gene's germline CDR1 is GTSNPN and CDR2 SVGIG (reference sequence). The ends were cut back, 0 bases at V and 6 bases at J, with 9 bases in the middle.

This chain connects TRBV27 to TRBJ1-3, with TRBD1 as a possible D gene (6 bases). CDR1 is MNHEY and CDR2 is SMNVEV in the germline V gene (reference sequence). The ends were cut back, 2 bases at V and 4 bases at J, with 15 bases in the middle. The length of the CDR3 is 16 residues. This CDR3 is CASSLLRGGSGNTIYF. The CDR3 DNA follows: TGTGCCAGCAGTTTACTTCGCGGGGGCTCGGGAAACACCATATATTTT.

The chain joins TRBV6-6 to TRBJ1-6, with D hard to call. Germline V gene sequence: CDR1 MNHNY, CDR2 SVGAGI (reference sequence). The CDR3 spans 11 residues. With 2 bases removed from V and 11 bases from J, the gap between germline ends came to 4 bases. The CDR3 DNA sequence: TGTGCCAGCAGTTACATGACACCCCTCCACTTT. Encoded protein: CASSYMTPLHF.

The chain links TRBV7-2 to TRBJ1-2; the D is unclear. The germline V gene has CDR1 SGHTA and CDR2 FQGNSA. The germline V and J ends were trimmed by 5 bases and 2 bases, with 6 bases remaining between them. The CDR3 is made up of 12 amino acids. For the CDR3, the DNA is TGTGCCAGCAGCCTAGACAACTATGGCTACACCTTC. Translation gives CASSLDNYGYTF.

The rearrangement joins TRBV21-1 to TRBJ1-3; no check of the table's D call, TRBD1, against the DNA was made. TRBV21-1 represents a pseudogene. CDR3 length: 22 residues. As DNA, the CDR3 is TGTGCCAGCAGCTTGGGACCGGGACAGCAGGTGAGACTGAAGAGCTCTGGAAACACCATATATTTT. Amino acid sequence: CASSLGPGQQVRLKSSGNTIYF.

This clone is termed medium-sized. Other DNA sequences in the same sample also yield this CDR3. The chain combines TRBV19 with TRBJ1-6; 9 bases agree with TRBD1. J gave up 7 bases and V 3 bases, and 1 base lay outside the gene matches. The CDR3 covers 14 residues. From germline, CDR1 is LNHDA and CDR2 SQIVND (reference sequence). The CDR3 sequence is CASSIGTGNSPLHF. Here the CDR3 DNA reads TGTGCCAGTAGTATTGGGACAGGGAATTCACCCCTCCACTTT.

As concerns this clone: Other DNA sequences of this sample code for an identical CDR3. V is TRBV30 and J is TRBJ2-5; D gene unclear. CDR3 length equals 11 residues. Trimming cost V 0 bases and J 5 bases, with 4 bases left between them. CDR1 is GTSNPN, CDR2 SVGIG, per germline (reference sequence). The CDR3 DNA reads TGTGCCTGGAGTGTAGGGGAGACCCAGTACTTC. Amino acids: CAWSVGETQYF.

The V gene is TRBV11-3, the J gene TRBJ1-1; no clear D. The CDR3 length is 14 residues. The V gene's germline CDR1 is SGHNT and CDR2 YENEEA. The V and J ends lost 3 bases and 3 bases respectively, with 11 bases between them. The CDR3 nucleotides read TGTGCCAGCAGCTTGACGGCTGAGGACACTGAAGCTTTCTTT. Encoded protein: CASSLTAEDTEAFF.

This clone was seen a handful of times. The chain uses TRBV28 and TRBJ1-3; D may be TRBD1 (6 bases). This CDR3 has 14 amino acids. CDR1 is MDHEN, CDR2 SYDVKM, per germline. Trimming took off 3 bases at V and 4 bases at J, with 10 bases between the two ends. The CDR3 DNA reads TGTGCCAGCAGTTTTGGGGGCTACGGAAACACCATATATTTT. It codes for CASSFGGYGNTIYF.

In its sample, this clone was seen a few times. The V gene is TRBV24-1, the J gene TRBJ1-2; D gene uncertain. Trimming removed 12 bases from V and 6 bases from J, with 16 bases in between. The CDR3 sequence is 12 residues long. Germline loops: CDR1 KGHDR, CDR2 SFDVKD. CDR3 sequence (DNA): TGTGCCGCGTCGTGGCGGCCCCATGGCTACACCTTC. As protein: CAASWRPHGYTF.

This clone was detected only a few times. J is TRBJ2-1 and V is TRBV28, with D unresolved. V gave up 6 bases and J gave up 0 bases, with 6 bases separating them. This CDR3 is built from 13 residues. CDR1 is MDHEN, CDR2 SYDVKM, per germline. The CDR3 protein is CASRKSSYNEQFF. CDR3 in DNA: TGTGCCAGCAGAAAGAGCTCCTACAATGAGCAGTTCTTC. The complete variable domain, with remaining parts taken from reference TRBV28 and TRBJ2-1, reads DVKVTQSSRYLVKRTGEKVFLECVQDMDHENMFWYRQDPGLGLRLIYFSYDVKMKEKGDIPEGYSVSREKKERFSLILESASTNQTSMYLCASRKSSYNEQFFGPGTRLTVL.